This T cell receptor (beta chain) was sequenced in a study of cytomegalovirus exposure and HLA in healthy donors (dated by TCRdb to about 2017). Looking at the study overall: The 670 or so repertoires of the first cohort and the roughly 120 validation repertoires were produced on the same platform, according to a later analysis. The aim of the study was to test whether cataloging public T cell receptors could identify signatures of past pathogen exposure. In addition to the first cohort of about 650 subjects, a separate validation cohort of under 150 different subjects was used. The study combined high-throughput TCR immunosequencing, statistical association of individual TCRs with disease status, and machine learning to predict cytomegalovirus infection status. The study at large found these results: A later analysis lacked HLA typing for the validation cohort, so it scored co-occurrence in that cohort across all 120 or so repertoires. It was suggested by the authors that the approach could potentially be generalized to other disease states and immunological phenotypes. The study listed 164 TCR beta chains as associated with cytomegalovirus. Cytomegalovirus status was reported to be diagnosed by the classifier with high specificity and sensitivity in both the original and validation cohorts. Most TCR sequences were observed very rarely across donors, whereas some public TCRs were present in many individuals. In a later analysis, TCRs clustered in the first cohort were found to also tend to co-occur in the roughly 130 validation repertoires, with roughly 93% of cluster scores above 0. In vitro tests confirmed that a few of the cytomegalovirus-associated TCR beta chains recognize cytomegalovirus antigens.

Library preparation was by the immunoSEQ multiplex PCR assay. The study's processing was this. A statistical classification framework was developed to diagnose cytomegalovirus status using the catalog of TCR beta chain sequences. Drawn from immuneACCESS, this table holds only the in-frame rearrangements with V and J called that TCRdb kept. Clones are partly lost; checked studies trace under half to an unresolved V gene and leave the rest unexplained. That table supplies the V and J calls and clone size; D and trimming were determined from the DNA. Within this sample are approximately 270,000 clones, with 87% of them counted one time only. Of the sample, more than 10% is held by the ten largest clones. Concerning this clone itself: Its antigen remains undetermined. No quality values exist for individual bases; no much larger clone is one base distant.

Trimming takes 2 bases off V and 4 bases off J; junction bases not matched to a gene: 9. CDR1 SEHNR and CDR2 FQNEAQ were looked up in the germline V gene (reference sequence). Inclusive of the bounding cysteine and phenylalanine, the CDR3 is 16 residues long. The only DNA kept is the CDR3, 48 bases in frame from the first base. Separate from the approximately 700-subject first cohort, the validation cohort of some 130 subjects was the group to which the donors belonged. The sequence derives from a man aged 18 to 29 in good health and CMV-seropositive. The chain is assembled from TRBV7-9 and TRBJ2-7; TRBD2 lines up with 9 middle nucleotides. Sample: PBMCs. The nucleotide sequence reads TGTGCCAGCAGCTTAATGGCGGGAGGGCCCGTTTACGAGCAGTACTTC. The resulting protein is CASSLMAGGPVYEQYF. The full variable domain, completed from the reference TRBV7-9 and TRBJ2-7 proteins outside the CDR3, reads DTGVSQNPRHKITKRGQNVTFRCDPISEHNRLYWYRQTLGQGPEFLTYFQNEAQLEKSRLLSDRFSAERPKGSFSTLEIQRTEQGDSAMYLCASSLMAGGPVYEQYFGPGTRLTVT.